The 25 T cell receptor beta chains in this list originate from one sample, sequenced in a study of shared clonotypes between healthy human individuals. Sequencing used immunoSEQ multiplex PCR; TCRdb keeps in-frame clones, though not all of them. The data contain roughly 2 million clones, about 95% of them seen just once; the ten biggest clones take up roughly 1.1%. The naive CD8 subset, CD45RO-negative cells positively selected for CCR7, excluded terminally differentiated effector memory CD45RA+ cells. Sequenced: naive CD8+ T cells sorted from blood. These TCRs come from a man between 18 and 35 years old in good health.

This chain links TRBV7-8 with TRBJ1-2; D not certain. Germline V gives CDR1 SGHVS, CDR2 FQNEAQ. Trimming took off 0 bases at V and 0 bases at J, with 8 bases between the two ends. CDR3 length: 15 amino acids. CDR3 protein: CASSLAADPNYGYTF. The CDR3 DNA is TGTGCCAGCAGCTTAGCGGCAGATCCTAACTATGGCTACACCTTC.

The chain recombines TRBV29-1 with TRBJ2-1; D not certain. In germline, CDR1 is SQVTM, CDR2 ANQGSEA. Trimming stripped 0 bases from V and 9 bases from J, with 9 bases between. CDR3 size: 12 residues. The CDR3 nucleotides read TGCAGCGTTGAAGAAAGGGTGGGTGAGCAGTTCTTC. Amino acids: CSVEERVGEQFF.

The chain couples TRBV7-8 to TRBJ2-1, with 14 bases that match TRBD2. Germline values: CDR1 SGHVS, CDR2 FQNEAQ. The ends lost 5 bases at V and 7 bases at J; junction bases unmatched: 7. CDR3 length: 16 residues. CDR3 in amino acids: CASSPRLAGGNNEQFF. CDR3 coding DNA: TGTGCCAGCAGCCCGCGACTAGCGGGAGGGAATAATGAGCAGTTCTTC.

The V and J genes are TRBV10-2 and TRBJ1-3; D remains unclear. The V end was cut by 5 bases, the J end by 2 bases, with 10 bases between. The length of the CDR3 is 14 residues. CDR1 and CDR2 from the germline V gene are WSHSY and SAAADI. CDR3 DNA sequence: TGCGCCAGCAGTCTCGGGAGGGCTGGAAACACCATATATTTT. As protein: CASSLGRAGNTIYF.

Remarks on this clone: This specimen includes other DNA sequences encoding the same CDR3. The V and J genes are TRBV5-4 and TRBJ1-1; 7 bases match TRBD1. After removal of 2 bases from V and 4 bases from J, the junction contained 2 bases not matched to a gene. Germline V gives CDR1 SGHNT, CDR2 YYREEE (reference sequence). The CDR3 consists of 13 residues. CDR3: CASSFQGGTEAFF. The CDR3 DNA reads as TGTGCCAGCAGCTTCCAGGGGGGCACTGAAGCTTTCTTT.

The chain is built from TRBV30 and TRBJ2-5; TRBD2 agrees at 9 bases. The CDR3 extends over 13 amino acids. CDR1 GTSNPN and CDR2 SVGIG come from the germline V gene (reference sequence). V was pared by 7 bases and J by 4 bases, with 7 bases of the junction left unmatched. DNA for the CDR3: TGTGCCTTTAGCGGGAGTGGGCCAGAGACCCAGTACTTC. It translates to CAFSGSGPETQYF.

Of note for this clone: One end of the junction does not line up with germline, which may come from a read error. The chain uses TRBV7-9 and TRBJ2-2; TRBD2 might be the D (5 bases). Germline values: CDR1 SEHNR, CDR2 FQNEAQ (reference sequence). The CDR3 runs 9 residues. CDR3 region: CASSLDSIF. CDR3 nucleotides: TGTGCCAGCAGCTTGGACTCGATATTT.

The chain carries TRBV2 and TRBJ2-3, with D perhaps matching TRBD1 (6 bases). Deletions cut 6 bases from V and 4 bases from J, with 23 bases between. Germline CDR1 and CDR2: SNHLY and FYNNEI. The CDR3 covers 17 residues. DNA for the CDR3: TGTGCCAGCAGCGCGAGGGGGTACTCAGTGGAGGCAGATACGCAGTATTTT. Protein product: CASSARGYSVEADTQYF.

This chain joins TRBV4-1 and TRBJ1-3; D is unclear. The V gene's germline CDR1 is MGHRA and CDR2 YSYEKL. This CDR3 spans 16 amino acids. V lost 4 bases, J lost 3 bases, and 16 bases lay in between. The CDR3 DNA is TGCGCCAGCAGCCTTTTCCCAGGACTCGATGGAAACACCATATATTTT. Translation: CASSLFPGLDGNTIYF.

This chain joins TRBV28 and TRBJ2-1; D is perhaps TRBD2 (6 bases). The V and J ends lost 2 bases and 5 bases respectively, with 10 bases between them. In germline, CDR1 is MDHEN, CDR2 SYDVKM. The CDR3 sequence is 14 residues long. The CDR3 protein is CASSLGREHNEQFF. The CDR3 region has the DNA TGTGCCAGCAGTTTAGGGCGGGAACACAATGAGCAGTTCTTC.

Turning to this clone: The sample carries other DNA sequences with the same CDR3. This chain links TRBV27 with TRBJ2-7; the D gene is possibly TRBD1 (6 bases). This CDR3 region has 14 residues. Per the germline V gene, CDR1 is MNHEY and CDR2 is SMNVEV (reference sequence). With 6 bases removed from V and 1 base from J, the gap between germline ends came to 13 bases. CDR3 sequence: CASSPTGSSYEQYF. The CDR3 DNA reads TGTGCCAGCAGCCCGACAGGAAGTTCCTACGAGCAGTACTTC.

A note on this clone: The same CDR3 also results from other DNA sequences found in this sample. V gene TRBV11-2 combines with J gene TRBJ1-5; TRBD1 is a possible D gene (5 bases). CDR3 length: 15 amino acids. CDR1 is SGHAT, CDR2 FQNNGV, per germline. V dropped 0 bases and J dropped 4 bases, with 10 bases sitting between them. In nucleotides, the CDR3 is TGTGCCAGCAGCTTAGATGGGGCCGGGAATCAGCCCCAGCATTTT. This encodes CASSLDGAGNQPQHF.

This chain connects TRBV28 to TRBJ2-5, with TRBD1 matching over 7 bases. V lost 4 bases to trimming and J lost 3 bases; unmatched junction nucleotides: 5. The CDR3 contains 14 residues. The germline V gene encodes CDR1 MDHEN and CDR2 SYDVKM. CDR3 DNA: TGTGCCAGCAGTTCCCGACAGGGAAAAGAGACCCAGTACTTC. This encodes CASSSRQGKETQYF.

The chain has TRBV4-1 and TRBJ2-1; tentatively, D is TRBD2 (5 bases). Germline-derived CDR1 and CDR2 are MGHRA and YSYEKL. This CDR3 comprises 18 residues. V dropped 1 base and J dropped 0 bases, with 16 bases sitting between them. CDR3 region: CASSQVSSLLGSYNEQFF. CDR3 DNA: TGCGCCAGCAGCCAAGTTTCTAGCCTCCTGGGCTCCTACAATGAGCAGTTCTTC.

The chain recombines TRBV29-1 with TRBJ2-1; D is uncertain. Germline CDR1 and CDR2: SQVTM and ANQGSEA. There are 12 residues in the CDR3. Trimming pared 3 bases from V and 8 bases from J, leaving 11 bases between. The CDR3: CSVEGNSDEQFF. In nucleotides, the CDR3 is TGCAGCGTTGAGGGAAACAGCGATGAGCAGTTCTTC.

As regards this clone: This sample also contains other DNA sequences that code for the same CDR3. This chain's CDR3 is CASSYGAGWETQYF. The CDR3 coding sequence is TGTGCCAGCAGTTATGGAGCAGGGTGGGAGACCCAGTACTTC. The genes are TRBV6-5 and TRBJ2-5; tentatively, D is TRBD1 (5 bases). Trimming cost V 3 bases and J 5 bases, with 13 bases left between them. This CDR3 is built from 14 residues. CDR1 and CDR2 from the germline V gene are MNHEY and SVGAGI.

The gene calls are TRBV9 and TRBJ2-5; possibly TRBD2 for D (6 bases). The length of the CDR3 is 14 residues. The V gene lost 3 bases and the J gene lost 5 bases, with 14 bases spanning the gap. The V gene's germline CDR1 is SGDLS and CDR2 YYNGEE. The CDR3 is CASSAGGFRETQYF. The CDR3 DNA reads as TGTGCCAGCAGCGCCGGAGGGTTTAGGGAGACCCAGTACTTC.

The chain carries TRBV7-9 and TRBJ2-7; D is perhaps TRBD1 or TRBD2 (5 bases each). Germline V gives CDR1 SEHNR, CDR2 FQNEAQ (reference sequence). This CDR3 has 14 residues. With 5 bases removed from V and 1 base from J, the gap between germline ends came to 12 bases. This CDR3 is CASSQPGRSYEQYF. Written as DNA, the CDR3 is TGTGCCAGCAGCCAGCCGGGACGGTCCTACGAGCAGTACTTC.

The chain combines TRBV7-8 with TRBJ1-2, with a possible D match to TRBD1 (6 bases). CDR3 length equals 17 residues. V was trimmed by 5 bases and J by 3 bases, leaving 22 bases between them. Germline CDR1 SGHVS, CDR2 FQNEAQ. CDR3 sequence reads: CASSLTFLQGSYYGYTF. In DNA form, the CDR3 reads TGTGCCAGCAGCCTAACCTTCCTACAGGGATCTTACTATGGCTACACCTTC.

The chain employs TRBV9 and TRBJ1-6; D unclear. The CDR3 totals 21 residues. Germline CDR1 reads SGDLS; CDR2 reads YYNGEE. V gave up 0 bases and J gave up 0 bases, with 22 bases separating them. The CDR3 spells CASSVEDRSLKRVSYNSPLHF. The CDR3 region has the DNA TGTGCCAGCAGCGTAGAAGATCGGAGTCTGAAACGGGTCTCCTATAATTCACCCCTCCACTTT.

This clone was recorded once. The V call is TRBV11-2, the J call TRBJ2-5; D call uncertain. The CDR3 totals 14 residues. Germline loops: CDR1 SGHAT, CDR2 FQNNGV. Between the trimmed V and J ends, which lost 5 bases and 1 base, there was a span of 11 bases. The CDR3 DNA reads as TGTGCCAGCAGCCTCCAGTGGGCCCAAGAGACCCAGTACTTC. Protein: CASSLQWAQETQYF. Looking up the rest from reference TRBV11-2 and TRBJ2-5 gives the full variable domain: EAGVAQSPRYKIIEKRQSVAFWCNPISGHATLYWYQQILGQGPKLLIQFQNNGVVDDSQLPKDRFSAERLKGVDSTLKIQPAKLEDSAVYLCASSLQWAQETQYFGPGTRLLVL.

The gene calls are TRBV2 and TRBJ1-1; D unresolved. This CDR3 is 13 amino acids long. Germline V gives CDR1 SNHLY, CDR2 FYNNEI. The V end was cut by 6 bases, the J end by 6 bases, with 14 bases between. Here the CDR3 reads CASSTGIKPEAFF. The CDR3 DNA sequence: TGTGCCAGCAGCACGGGGATTAAGCCTGAAGCTTTCTTT.

About this clone itself: The identical CDR3 is also encoded by other nucleotide sequences in the sample. The chain is built from TRBV27 and TRBJ2-7, with no clear D. Trimming removed 2 bases at V and 1 base at J, with 6 bases between. The CDR3 runs to 13 residues. From germline, CDR1 is MNHEY and CDR2 SMNVEV (reference sequence). Here the CDR3 reads CASSLMASYEQYF. The CDR3 DNA follows: TGTGCCAGCAGTTTAATGGCATCCTACGAGCAGTACTTC.

The rearrangement joins TRBV7-6 to TRBJ1-1; D gene uncertain. V was clipped by 5 bases and J by 4 bases, with 11 bases between them. CDR1 SGHVS and CDR2 FNYEAQ come from the germline V gene. The CDR3 is 13 residues long. The CDR3 region is CASSLGVITEAFF. As DNA, the CDR3 is TGTGCCAGCAGCCTAGGAGTGATCACTGAAGCTTTCTTT.

Details on this clone: Other DNA sequences within the sample encode an identical CDR3. J is TRBJ2-7 and V is TRBV10-2; D not resolved. The CDR3 is 11 amino acids. The V and J ends lost 2 bases and 4 bases respectively, with 3 bases between them. Germline CDR1 is WSHSY and CDR2 is SAAADI. The CDR3 reads CASSEMYEQYF. The CDR3 DNA sequence: TGCGCCAGCAGTGAGATGTACGAGCAGTACTTC.